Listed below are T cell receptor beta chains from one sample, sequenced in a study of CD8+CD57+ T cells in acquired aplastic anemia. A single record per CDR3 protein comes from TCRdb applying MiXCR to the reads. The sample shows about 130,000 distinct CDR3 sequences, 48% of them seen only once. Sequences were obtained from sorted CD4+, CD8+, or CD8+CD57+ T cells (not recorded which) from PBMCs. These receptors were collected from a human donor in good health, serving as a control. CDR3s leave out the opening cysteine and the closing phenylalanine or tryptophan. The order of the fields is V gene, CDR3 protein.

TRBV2 ARRPGTSGGATDTQY
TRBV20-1 SARDGTGSGYT
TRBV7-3 ASGGREETQY
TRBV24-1 APQSWGGGKAELGQY
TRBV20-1 SARDTGQGNEQY
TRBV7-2 ASSLAGTGVNEQF
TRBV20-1 SANSRDGIYEQY
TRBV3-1 ASSQDGLGVYEQY
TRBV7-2 ASSLNKGNQETQY
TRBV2 ASSPRDSSYEQY
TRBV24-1 ATQCAGQGCNEKLF
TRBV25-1 ASRPPDRDRDGYT
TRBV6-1 ASSESLEDNEQF
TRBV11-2 AGSLKGGGRPYEQY
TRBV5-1 ASSPLAGGRSADTQY
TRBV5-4 ASSLYRTGNEQY
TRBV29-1 SVERRGNYGYT
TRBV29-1 SVGTQTNGYT
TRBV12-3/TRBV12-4 AAGGAQETQY
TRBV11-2 ASSLDSGRGNEQF
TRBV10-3 ATANGGYT
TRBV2 ASSPGQLDTEAF
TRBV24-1 ATSDLGQGGQTQY
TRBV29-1 STLDRVGQPQH
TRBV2 AGVGETQY
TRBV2 ASSEGIQETQY
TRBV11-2 ASSFTGAANYGYT
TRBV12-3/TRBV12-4 ASRRTGLSYEQY
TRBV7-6 ASSAQHQGAKADTQY
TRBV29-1 SVVYRGPGNTVY
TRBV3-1 ASSQDRGEVVGELF
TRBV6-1 ASLGGNYGYT
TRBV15 ATQLQSRQRNYGYT
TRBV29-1 SVEKVVGTEAF
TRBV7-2 ASSYDRREIYEQY
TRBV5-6 ASSLLPWQGNYGYT
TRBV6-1 ASSQEGGLAGGEQY
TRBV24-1 ATSSLDTQY
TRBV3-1 ASSSQPSGGVEETQY
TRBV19 ASTWTVNQPQH
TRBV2 ASSDRFRSSGYT
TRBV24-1 ATAVGQADQPQH